This passage covers 14 T cell receptor beta chains from one sample sequenced in a study of T cell changes during pregnancy in multiple sclerosis. The table came from immunoSEQ multiplex PCR; TCRdb's copy has only in-frame clones and leaves some out. The profile shows around 50,000 clones, about 87% of them singletons. The sample consisted of peripheral blood from another person, used as feeder cells. The receptors here all came from a human donor whose cells served as feeder cells for cultures in a pregnancy study.

This sequence joins TRBV2 and TRBJ1-5; D unclear. The CDR3 has 13 amino acids. The ends were cut back, 4 bases at V and 3 bases at J, with 7 bases in the middle. CDR1 SNHLY and CDR2 FYNNEI come from the germline V gene. CDR3 protein: CASSGYLNQPQHF. CDR3 coding DNA: TGTGCCAGCAGTGGTTATCTCAATCAGCCCCAGCATTTT.

The CDR3 bases are TGTGCCAGCAGCCTATTGGGGACTAGCGGGAGTTCCGATACGCAGTATTTT. It yields the protein CASSLLGTSGSSDTQYF. V usage is TRBV9 and J usage is TRBJ2-3, with 14 bases identical to TRBD2. CDR1 is SGDLS, CDR2 YYNGEE, per germline. V lost 4 bases, J lost 6 bases, and 10 bases stayed unmatched. The CDR3 has 17 residues.

This chain connects TRBV5-4 to TRBJ2-5; D may be TRBD2 (6 bases). Deletions cut 5 bases from V and 5 bases from J, with 7 bases between. This CDR3 region has 11 residues. The germline CDR1 and CDR2 sequences are SGHNT and YYREEE (reference sequence). The CDR3 protein is CASRGGETQYF. The CDR3 DNA follows: TGTGCCAGCAGGGGGGGTGAGACCCAGTACTTC.

The genes are TRBV28 and TRBJ1-2; D unresolved. The CDR3 spans 17 residues. The V and J ends lost 1 base and 0 bases respectively, with 15 bases between them. Germline V gene data show CDR1 as MDHEN and CDR2 as SYDVKM. The CDR3 region is CASSLYPRAGANYGYTF. The CDR3 bases are TGTGCCAGCAGTTTATATCCACGGGCGGGAGCTAACTATGGCTACACCTTC.

There are a few counts of this clone. The chain carries TRBV5-1 and TRBJ2-7; 9 nucleotides match TRBD2. With V trimmed by 0 bases and J by 3 bases, 4 bases remained unmatched. Germline loops: CDR1 SGHRS, CDR2 YFSETQ. The length of the CDR3 is 15 residues. CDR3 in amino acids: CASSLDSGGIYEQYF. DNA for the CDR3: TGCGCCAGCAGCTTGGATAGCGGGGGAATCTACGAGCAGTACTTC. Full variable domain (rest looked up from reference TRBV5-1 and TRBJ2-7): KAGVTQTPRYLIKTRGQQVTLSCSPISGHRSVSWYQQTPGQGLQFLFEYFSETQRNKGNFPGRFSGRQFSNSRSEMNVSTLELGDSALYLCASSLDSGGIYEQYFGPGTRLTVT.

This rearrangement joins TRBV28 to TRBJ2-5, with 9 bases lining up with TRBD1. Germline lookup yields CDR1 MDHEN and CDR2 SYDVKM. CDR3 length: 15 residues. V was clipped by 5 bases and J by 4 bases; unmatched bases: 8. In DNA form, the CDR3 reads TGTGCCAGCAGTGTGATACAGGGGGCTGGAGAGACCCAGTACTTC. This translates into CASSVIQGAGETQYF.

The chain couples TRBV30 to TRBJ2-3, with 13 bases matching TRBD2. The CDR3 has 14 residues. V lost 7 bases, J lost 6 bases, and 7 bases stayed unmatched. Germline loops: CDR1 GTSNPN, CDR2 SVGIG (reference sequence). As DNA, the CDR3 is TGTGCCTCGGGGACTAGCGGGGAATTTGATACGCAGTATTTT. Protein product: CASGTSGEFDTQYF.

V gene TRBV5-1 combines with J gene TRBJ2-2, with 7 bases that match TRBD1. Germline V lookup: CDR1 SGHRS, CDR2 YFSETQ. The CDR3 consists of 16 residues. V gave up 4 bases and J gave up 0 bases; unmatched junction bases: 6. Here the CDR3 DNA reads TGCGCCAGCAGCACTGACAGGGCCGCGAACACCGGGGAGCTGTTTTTT. Translating it yields CASSTDRAANTGELFF.

The chain joins TRBV7-2 to TRBJ1-2; D gene ambiguous. This CDR3 has 12 residues. Germline V gives CDR1 SGHTA, CDR2 FQGNSA. Trimming stripped 5 bases from V and 8 bases from J, with 12 bases between. DNA for the CDR3: TGTGCCAGCAGCCCCCCCACAGTCGGCTACACCTTC. Protein product: CASSPPTVGYTF.

V usage is TRBV7-2 and J usage is TRBJ2-5; tentatively, D is TRBD1 (6 bases). The germline V gene encodes CDR1 SGHTA and CDR2 FQGNSA. With 2 bases removed from V and 5 bases from J, the gap between germline ends came to 15 bases. The length of the CDR3 is 15 residues. This CDR3 reads CASSLNRVRSETQYF. The CDR3 region has the DNA TGTGCCAGCAGCTTAAACAGGGTCAGGTCGGAGACCCAGTACTTC.

This clone turned up a few times. The V and J genes are TRBV6-6 and TRBJ2-7, with D unclear. Germline V lookup: CDR1 MNHNY, CDR2 SVGAGI (reference sequence). V lost 2 bases and J lost 2, with 4 bases in between. This CDR3 contains 12 residues. CDR3 loop: CASSYGTYEQYF. The CDR3 DNA reads as TGTGCCAGCAGTTACGGGACCTACGAGCAGTACTTC.

The V and J genes are TRBV18 and TRBJ2-7; D unclear. There are 13 residues in the CDR3. CDR1 KGHSH and CDR2 LQKENI come from the germline V gene. V lost 3 bases and J lost 2, with 8 bases in between. The CDR3 coding sequence is TGTGCCAGCTCACCCCCGGCAACCTACGAGCAGTACTTC. Translation: CASSPPATYEQYF.

The chain carries TRBV27 and TRBJ1-5, with a weak D call TRBD1 (5 bases). V was shortened by 5 bases and J by 2 bases, with 13 bases between the two germline ends. This CDR3 spans 15 amino acids. Looked up from germline, CDR1 is MNHEY and CDR2 is SMNVEV (reference sequence). CDR3 in amino acids: CASSVQGNGNQPQHF. CDR3 nucleotides: TGTGCCAGCAGTGTCCAGGGAAACGGCAATCAGCCCCAGCATTTT.

The gene calls are TRBV6-1 and TRBJ1-5; no reliable D call. This CDR3 contains 15 residues. The V gene's germline CDR1 is MNHNS and CDR2 SASEGT. The ends were cut back, 3 bases at V and 7 bases at J, with 16 bases in the middle. The CDR3 reads CASSEGPARGQPQHF. CDR3 DNA sequence: TGTGCCAGCAGTGAGGGCCCGGCAAGAGGACAGCCCCAGCATTTT.